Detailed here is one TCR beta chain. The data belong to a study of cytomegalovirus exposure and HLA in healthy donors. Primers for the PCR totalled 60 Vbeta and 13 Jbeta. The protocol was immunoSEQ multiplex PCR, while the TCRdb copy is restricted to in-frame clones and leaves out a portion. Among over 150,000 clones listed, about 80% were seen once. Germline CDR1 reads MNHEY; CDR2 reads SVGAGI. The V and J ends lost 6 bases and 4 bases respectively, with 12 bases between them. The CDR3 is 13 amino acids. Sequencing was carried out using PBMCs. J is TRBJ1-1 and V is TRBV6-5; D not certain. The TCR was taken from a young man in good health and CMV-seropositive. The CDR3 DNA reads TGTGCCAGCAGCCTGGTCCGGGGCACTGAAGCTTTCTTT. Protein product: CASSLVRGTEAFF.